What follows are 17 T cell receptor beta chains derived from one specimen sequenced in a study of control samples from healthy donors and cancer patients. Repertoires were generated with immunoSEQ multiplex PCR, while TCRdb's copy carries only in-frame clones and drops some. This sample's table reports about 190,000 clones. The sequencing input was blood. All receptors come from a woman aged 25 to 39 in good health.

The CDR3 reads CASSLDGGVVDTGELFF. DNA for the CDR3: TGTGCCAGCAGCTTAGATGGCGGGGTTGTGGACACCGGGGAGCTGTTTTTT. The chain has TRBV7-2 and TRBJ2-2, with a weak D call TRBD2 (6 bases). Germline CDR1 and CDR2: SGHTA and FQGNSA. V shed 1 base and J shed 3 bases, with 15 bases lying between them. CDR3 length: 17 residues.

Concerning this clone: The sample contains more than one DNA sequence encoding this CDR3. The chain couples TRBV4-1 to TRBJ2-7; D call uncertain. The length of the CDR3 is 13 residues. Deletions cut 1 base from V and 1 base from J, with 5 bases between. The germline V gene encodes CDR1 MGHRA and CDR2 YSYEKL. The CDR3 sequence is CASSQAGSYEQYF. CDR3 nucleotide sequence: TGCGCCAGCAGCCAAGCCGGATCCTACGAGCAGTACTTC.

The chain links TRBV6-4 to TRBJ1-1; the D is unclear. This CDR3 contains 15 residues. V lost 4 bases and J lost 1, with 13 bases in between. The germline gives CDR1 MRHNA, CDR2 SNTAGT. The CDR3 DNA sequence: TGTGCCAGCAGTGCCACCACGACGGAGAACACTGAAGCTTTCTTT. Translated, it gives CASSATTTENTEAFF.

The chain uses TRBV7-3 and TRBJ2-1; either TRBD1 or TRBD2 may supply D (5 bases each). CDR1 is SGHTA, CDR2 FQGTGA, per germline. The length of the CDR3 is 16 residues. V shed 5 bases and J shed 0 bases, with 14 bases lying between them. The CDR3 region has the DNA TGTGCCAGCAGCGCGACGGGACGCAACTCCTACAATGAGCAGTTCTTC. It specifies CASSATGRNSYNEQFF.

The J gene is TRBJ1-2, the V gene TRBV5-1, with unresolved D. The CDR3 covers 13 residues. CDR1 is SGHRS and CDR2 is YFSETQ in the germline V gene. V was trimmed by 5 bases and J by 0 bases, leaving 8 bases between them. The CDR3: CASSPYANYGYTF. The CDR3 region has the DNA TGCGCCAGCAGTCCCTACGCTAACTATGGCTACACCTTC.

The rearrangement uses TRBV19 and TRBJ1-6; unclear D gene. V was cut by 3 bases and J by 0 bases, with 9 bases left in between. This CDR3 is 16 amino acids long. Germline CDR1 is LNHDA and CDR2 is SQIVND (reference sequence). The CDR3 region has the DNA TGTGCCAGTAGTATCGAGCCGAGCTCCTATAATTCACCCCTCCACTTT. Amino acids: CASSIEPSSYNSPLHF.

Here the CDR3 reads CASSPDYAIRQYEAFF. Here the CDR3 DNA reads TGCGCCAGCAGCCCCGACTATGCCATCAGACAGTATGAAGCTTTCTTT. The chain couples TRBV5-1 to TRBJ1-1, with D possibly TRBD1 on 5 matching bases. Trimming took 4 bases from V and 7 from J, leaving 23 bases between them. This CDR3 spans 16 amino acids. Germline CDR1 is SGHRS and CDR2 is YFSETQ.

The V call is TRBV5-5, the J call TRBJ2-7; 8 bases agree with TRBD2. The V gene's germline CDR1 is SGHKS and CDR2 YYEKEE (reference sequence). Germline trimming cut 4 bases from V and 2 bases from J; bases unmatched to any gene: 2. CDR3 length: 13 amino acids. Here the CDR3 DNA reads TGTGCCAGCAGCCCGACTAGCGCCTACGAGCAGTACTTC. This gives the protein CASSPTSAYEQYF. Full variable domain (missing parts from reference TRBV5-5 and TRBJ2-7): DAGVTQSPTHLIKTRGQQVTLRCSPISGHKSVSWYQQVLGQGPQFIFQYYEKEERGRGNFPDRFSARQFPNYSSELNVNALLLGDSALYLCASSPTSAYEQYFGPGTRLTVT.

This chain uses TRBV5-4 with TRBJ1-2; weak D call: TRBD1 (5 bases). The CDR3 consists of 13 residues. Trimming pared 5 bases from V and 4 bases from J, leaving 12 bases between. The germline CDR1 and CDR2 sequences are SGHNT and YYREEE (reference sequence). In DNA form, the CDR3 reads TGTGCCAGCAGACAGGAACTCTTCTATGGCTACACCTTC. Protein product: CASRQELFYGYTF.

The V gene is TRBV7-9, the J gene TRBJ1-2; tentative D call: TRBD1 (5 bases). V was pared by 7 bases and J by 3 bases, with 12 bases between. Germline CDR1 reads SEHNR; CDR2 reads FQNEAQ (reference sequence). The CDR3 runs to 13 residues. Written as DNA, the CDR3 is TGTGCCAGCACCCTCCAGGGTGACTATGGCTACACCTTC. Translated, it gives CASTLQGDYGYTF.

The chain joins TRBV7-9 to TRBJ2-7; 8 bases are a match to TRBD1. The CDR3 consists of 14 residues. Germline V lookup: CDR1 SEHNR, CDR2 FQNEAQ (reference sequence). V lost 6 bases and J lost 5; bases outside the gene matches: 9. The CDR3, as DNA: TGTGCCAGCAGTCTGGACAGGGAACAAAACGAGCAGTACTTC. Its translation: CASSLDREQNEQYF.

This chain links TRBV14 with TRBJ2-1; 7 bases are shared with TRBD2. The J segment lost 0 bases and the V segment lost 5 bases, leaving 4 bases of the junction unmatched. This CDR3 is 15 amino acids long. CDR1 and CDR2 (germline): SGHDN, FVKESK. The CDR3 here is CASSGGGLSYNEQFF. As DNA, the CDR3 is TGTGCCAGCAGCGGCGGGGGACTCTCCTACAATGAGCAGTTCTTC.

CDR3 sequence (DNA): TGCAGCGTTGCTCTAGCGGGGGGGTCAGGGACCCAGTACTTC. Its translation: CSVALAGGSGTQYF. The chain recombines TRBV29-1 with TRBJ2-5; the match to TRBD2 covers 12 bases. Germline V lookup: CDR1 SQVTM, CDR2 ANQGSEA. Germline trimming cut 4 bases from V and 7 bases from J; bases unmatched to any gene: 7. The CDR3 length is 14 residues.

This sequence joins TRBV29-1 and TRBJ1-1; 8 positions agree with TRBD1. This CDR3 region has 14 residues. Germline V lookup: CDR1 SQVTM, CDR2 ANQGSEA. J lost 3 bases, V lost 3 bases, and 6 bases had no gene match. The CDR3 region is CSVDTGGKYTEAFF. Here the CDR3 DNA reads TGCAGCGTTGACACAGGGGGAAAATACACTGAAGCTTTCTTT.

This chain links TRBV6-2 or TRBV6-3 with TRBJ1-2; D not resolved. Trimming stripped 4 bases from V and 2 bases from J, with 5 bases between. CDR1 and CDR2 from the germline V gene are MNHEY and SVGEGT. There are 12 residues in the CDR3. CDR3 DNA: TGTGCCAGCAGTTCTCAGAACTATGGCTACACCTTC. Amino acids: CASSSQNYGYTF.

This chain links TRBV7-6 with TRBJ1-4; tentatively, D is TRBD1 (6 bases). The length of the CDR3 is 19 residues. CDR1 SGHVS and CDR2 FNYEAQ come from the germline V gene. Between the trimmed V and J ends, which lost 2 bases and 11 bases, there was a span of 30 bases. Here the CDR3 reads CASSLPAGAAGARGLKLFF. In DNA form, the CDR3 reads TGTGCCAGCAGCTTACCTGCAGGGGCCGCGGGGGCCAGAGGCCTCAAACTGTTTTTT.

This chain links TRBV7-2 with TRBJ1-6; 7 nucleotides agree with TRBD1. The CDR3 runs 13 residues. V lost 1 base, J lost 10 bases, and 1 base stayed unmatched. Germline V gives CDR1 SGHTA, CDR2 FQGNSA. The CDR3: CASSLDRGSPLHF. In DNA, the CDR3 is TGTGCCAGCAGCTTAGACAGGGGATCACCCCTCCACTTT.